These T cell receptor beta chains were read from a single sample in a study of T cell changes during pregnancy in multiple sclerosis. Sequenced by immunoSEQ multiplex PCR; TCRdb stores in-frame clones only, minus some. The sample consists of some 100,000 clones, 90% to 95% of them appearing once. Sequenced material: peripheral blood, taken before pregnancy. The receptors were gathered from a female donor with multiple sclerosis, enrolled in a pregnancy study. Each CDR3 is given with its conserved first and last residue. D genes are given only for firm matches. A row's size may be missing; if present it is once, few, many or a size class.

clone size	D gene	J gene	V gene	CDR3 protein	CDR3 DNA
.	TRBD2	TRBJ2-3	TRBV13	CASSGWTSGNPTDTQYF	TGTGCCAGCAGCGGGTGGACTAGCGGAAACCCCACAGATACGCAGTATTTT
.	TRBD2	TRBJ2-2	TRBV4-1	CASSLRLAGPGELFF	TGCGCCAGCAGCCTAAGACTAGCGGGCCCCGGGGAGCTGTTTTTT
.	TRBD1	TRBJ1-1	TRBV12-5	CASGLSRTGSKKGREAFF	TGTGCTAGTGGCCTTAGTCGGACAGGGAGTAAGAAGGGGCGTGAAGCTTTCTTT
.	.	TRBJ1-5	TRBV19	CASSIDPSQPQHF	TGTGCCAGTAGTATAGACCCCAGTCAGCCCCAGCATTTT
.	.	TRBJ1-1	TRBV18	CASSWKGVEAFF	TGTGCCAGCTCGTGGAAAGGGGTTGAAGCTTTCTTT
.	.	TRBJ1-1	TRBV19	CASSIGQPEAFF	TGTGCCAGTAGTATCGGACAGCCTGAAGCTTTCTTT
once	TRBD2	TRBJ2-1	TRBV5-4	CASSSRGTSGTWGYNEQFF	TGTGCCAGCAGCTCCCGGGGGACTAGCGGGACGTGGGGGTACAATGAGCAGTTCTTC
once	TRBD2	TRBJ2-3	TRBV29-1	CSVEPAGVTDTQYF	TGCAGCGTTGAACCAGCGGGAGTCACAGATACGCAGTATTTT
.	.	TRBJ2-7	TRBV5-1	CASSLGGPLGEQYF	TGCGCCAGCAGCTTGGGTGGGCCCCTCGGCGAGCAGTACTTC
.	.	TRBJ2-7	TRBV6-1	CASREPIHYEQYF	TGTGCCAGCAGAGAGCCCATCCACTACGAGCAGTACTTC
.	.	TRBJ2-1	TRBV2	CASSGRPSSYNEQFF	TGTGCCAGCAGTGGTCGCCCGAGCTCCTACAATGAGCAGTTCTTC
.	.	TRBJ1-1	TRBV19	CASSMGGSNTEAFF	TGTGCCAGTAGCATGGGGGGGTCGAACACTGAAGCTTTCTTT
.	TRBD2	TRBJ2-5	TRBV5-4	CAAKGGGRAERETQYF	TGTGCCGCCAAGGGCGGCGGGAGGGCCGAAAGAGAGACCCAGTACTTC
.	TRBD1	TRBJ2-5	TRBV6-1	CASSEGRTGTGTQYF	TGTGCCAGCAGTGAAGGGCGGACAGGCACGGGGACCCAGTACTTC
.	.	TRBJ2-7	TRBV6-5	CASGQNEQYF	TGTGCCAGCGGCCAGAACGAGCAGTACTTC
once	TRBD1	TRBJ2-2	TRBV9	CASSTGTGVTGELFF	TGTGCCAGCAGTACCGGGACAGGGGTTACCGGGGAGCTGTTTTTT
.	.	TRBJ1-2	TRBV15	CATSRDQSRLPGYGYTF	TGTGCCACCAGCAGAGATCAGAGTCGTCTACCAGGCTATGGCTACACCTTC
once	TRBD1	TRBJ2-7	TRBV13	CASSGTGGFYEQYF	TGTGCCAGCAGCGGGACAGGGGGCTTCTACGAGCAGTACTTC
.	TRBD2	TRBJ2-2	TRBV5-1	CASLRTSGRISTPFANTGELFF	TGCGCCAGCCTAAGGACTAGCGGGAGAATAAGTACCCCGTTCGCGAACACCGGGGAGCTGTTTTTT
.	.	TRBJ2-1	TRBV5-6	CASSPGPGDGKQFF	TGTGCCAGCAGCCCCGGGCCGGGAGATGGGAAGCAGTTCTTC
once	.	TRBJ2-2	TRBV30	CAWSLVTNTGELFF	TGTGCCTGGAGTTTAGTTACTAACACCGGGGAGCTGTTTTTT
.	.	TRBJ2-7	TRBV7-6	CASSLQGFNEQYF	TGTGCCAGCAGCTTACAGGGTTTCAACGAGCAGTACTTC
.	.	TRBJ1-2	TRBV7-2	CASSKTRGNYGYTF	TGTGCCAGCAGCAAAACGCGGGGGAACTATGGCTACACCTTC
.	TRBD1	TRBJ2-7	TRBV23-1	CASTGTVLYEQYF	TGCGCCAGCACAGGGACAGTACTTTACGAGCAGTACTTC
.	TRBD1	TRBJ2-3	TRBV9	CASSVGPQGARGTDTQYF	TGTGCCAGCAGCGTAGGACCACAGGGGGCGCGAGGCACAGATACGCAGTATTTT
.	TRBD2	TRBJ2-7	TRBV11-2	CASKLGGGGLYEQYF	TGTGCCAGCAAATTGGGTGGCGGGGGACTCTACGAGCAGTACTTC
.	.	TRBJ2-7	TRBV28	CAAAGHYEQYF	TGTGCCGCCGCAGGTCACTACGAGCAGTACTTC
.	.	TRBJ2-7	TRBV5-1	CASTLDPGSVYEQYF	TGCGCCAGCACCCTAGACCCGGGGTCGGTCTACGAGCAGTACTTC
.	.	TRBJ2-7	TRBV5-1	CASSLGEGLSYEQYF	TGCGCCAGCAGCTTGGGTGAGGGTCTCTCCTACGAGCAGTACTTC
.	TRBD1	TRBJ2-1	TRBV7-7	CASSASRDSAYNEQFF	TGTGCCAGCAGCGCGAGCCGGGACAGCGCCTACAATGAGCAGTTCTTC
.	TRBD1	TRBJ1-1	TRBV7-9	CASSRMGTANTEAFF	TGTGCCAGCAGCAGGATGGGGACAGCAAACACTGAAGCTTTCTTT
once	TRBD2	TRBJ2-5	TRBV5-1	CASSSFPGLAGRRQETQYF	TGCGCCAGCAGCTCCTTCCCCGGGCTAGCGGGACGCCGTCAAGAGACCCAGTACTTC
.	.	TRBJ2-3	TRBV12-5	CASGWREATDTQYF	TGTGCTAGCGGATGGAGGGAGGCCACAGATACGCAGTATTTT
.	TRBD1	TRBJ2-2	TRBV7-7	CASSSNTGGIGELFF	TGTGCCAGCAGCTCAAACACAGGGGGCATAGGGGAGCTGTTTTTT
.	.	TRBJ2-2	TRBV4-1	CASSQVGGTGELFF	TGCGCCAGCAGCCAAGTGGGGGGAACCGGGGAGCTGTTTTTT
.	TRBD1	TRBJ2-7	TRBV7-9	CASSLGTGYSSYEQYF	TGTGCCAGCAGCTTAGGGACAGGATATAGCTCCTACGAGCAGTACTTC
.	.	TRBJ2-1	TRBV27	CATAGSYNEQFF	TGTGCCACCGCCGGCTCCTACAATGAGCAGTTCTTC
.	TRBD1	TRBJ1-5	TRBV4-1	CASSQDSLRQGQNQPQHF	TGCGCCAGCAGCCAGGACAGCCTTAGACAGGGACAAAATCAGCCCCAGCATTTT
.	TRBD1	TRBJ2-3	TRBV7-9	CASSLGGQGLTDTQYF	TGTGCCAGCAGCTTGGGCGGACAGGGCCTCACAGATACGCAGTATTTT
.	TRBD1	TRBJ2-7	TRBV5-4	CASSLGTGFSSYEQYF	TGTGCCAGCAGCTTGGGGACAGGCTTTAGCTCCTACGAGCAGTACTTC
.	.	TRBJ2-6	TRBV9	CASSAPGGGSGANVLTF	TGTGCCAGCAGCGCCCCAGGAGGAGGGTCTGGGGCCAACGTCCTGACTTTC
.	.	TRBJ2-7	TRBV19	CASSSQFSGSYEQYF	TGTGCCAGTAGCTCCCAATTTTCCGGGAGCTACGAGCAGTACTTC
.	TRBD1	TRBJ1-2	TRBV27	CASSLSIGQAAHDGYTF	TGTGCCAGCAGTTTATCCATTGGACAGGCAGCGCACGATGGCTACACCTTC
many	.	TRBJ1-5	TRBV11-3	CASSSILGRGAGVNQPQHF	TGTGCCAGCAGCAGTATCCTTGGGAGGGGCGCAGGGGTCAATCAGCCCCAGCATTTT
.	.	TRBJ1-1	TRBV9	CASSVGGPGTEAFF	TGTGCCAGCAGCGTAGGGGGGCCTGGGACTGAAGCTTTCTTT
.	.	TRBJ1-3	TRBV9	CASSTSDSGNTIYF	TGTGCCAGCTCCACCTCAGACTCTGGAAACACCATATATTTT